The present T cell receptor (beta chain) was sequenced within a study of cytomegalovirus exposure and HLA in healthy donors. The primer mix had 60 Vbeta and 13 Jbeta primers. TCRdb's table, derived via immunoSEQ multiplex PCR, lists solely in-frame clones and lacks some. Here the sample spans about 140,000 clones, 60% to 85% being singletons. Study results and limitations: Among TCR beta chains, those listed as cytomegalovirus-associated numbered over 150. Across donors, most TCRs were seen rarely, yet some public ones were widespread. According to an earlier analysis, most TCR beta V segments yielded productive rearrangements about 87% or about 30% of the time.

The germline gives CDR1 MNHEY, CDR2 SMNVEV (reference sequence). Trimming removed 4 bases at V and 9 bases at J, with 13 bases between. The CDR3 sequence is 14 residues long. Concerning this clone itself: The antigen is not known.

The chain is built from TRBV27 and TRBJ1-6, with unresolved D. The sequenced sample consisted of PBMCs. The origin of this receptor is a male donor in good health and CMV-seronegative. CDR3 sequence reads: CASSYAGVGSPLHF. The CDR3 DNA follows: TGTGCCAGCAGTTATGCGGGCGTGGGTTCACCCCTCCACTTT.